The source of this TCR beta chain is a study of blood T cell repertoires in COVID-19 (dated by TCRdb to about 2020). For the wider study: Samples covering the acute and convalescent phases of COVID-19 were provided by collaborators in the United States, Italy and Spain. A freely available public database, intended as a resource for researchers studying the immune response to SARS-CoV-2, is where the repertoires were released. Where available, HLA class I and class II types were taken from metadata supplied by the sample provider and were not determined by assay-based typing. Nearly every sample came with metadata listing a de-identified subject ID, COVID-19 status, age in years and sex. The material from the prospective study consisted of cDNA or gDNA derived from T cells, B-cell-depleted T cells, or PBMCs. Subjects who had been exposed to COVID-19, were actively infected with it, or had recovered from it provided the deeply sampled blood TCRbeta repertoires that made up the dataset. The samples were drawn from two sources: the first 160 participants of the ongoing ImmuneRACE study, and approximately 1,300 subjects contributed by 6 global collaborators. Study-wide findings and limitations: The quantity of clinical and demographic metadata differed by source and by participant and was supplied without curation.

Of note for this clone: Which antigen it targets is not known. No much larger clonotype is one base removed from it; base qualities were not supplied.

Per the germline V gene, SNHLY is the CDR1 and FYNNEI is the CDR2. V loses 2 bases at its end and J loses 13 bases; junction bases beyond the gene matches: 12. From its cysteine to its phenylalanine, the CDR3 spans 14 amino acids. The CDR3 DNA has 42 bases and is translated from base 1. The collaborating institutions used their own protocols to collect whole blood in K2EDTA tubes. Collaborator samples were shipped for TCRbeta analysis as frozen whole blood, isolated PBMCs, or DNA extracted from either sample type. TCRbeta CDR3 regions were amplified from genomic DNA by means of the immunoSEQ Assay, a bias-controlled multiplex PCR. As for how the authors treated the data: Nucleated cell counts per sample were estimated from amplification of reference gene primers within the assay. Sequence reads were collapsed and filtered to measure the absolute abundance of every unique TCRbeta CDR3 rearrangement. Productive Simpson clonality was computed per sample as the square root of Simpson's diversity index over productive rearrangements. TCRdb took over this immuneACCESS table, retaining in-frame rearrangements with V and J assigned. Such tables are incomplete; in checked studies, under half of the missing clones stem from an unresolved V gene, and the remainder is unexplained. V and J calls and clone size are those listed in that table; D and trimming were worked out from the DNA. The sample table records more than 150,000 clones; more than 80% of these occur just once. The ten largest account for roughly 7% of the sample.

In this chain, TRBV2 is recombined with TRBJ2-5, with 8 junctional bases fitting TRBD2. The clonotype comes from a human donor in a cohort sampled during active COVID-19. Material: peripheral blood. The sequenced DNA is TGTGCCAGCAGTGAAAGTAGCGGGGCCTTTCCCCCGTACTTC. Its protein product is CASSESSGAFPPYF.